Listed here are 28 T cell receptor beta chains from one sample, sequenced in a study of vaccination effects on CD4 cells after COVID-19. Using viral peptide pools, the ViraFEST assay grew out antigen-specific CD4+ T cells prior to sequencing. Subsequent to a culture period of about nine days, CD4+ T cells were isolated. Method: immunoSEQ multiplex PCR; TCRdb's copy keeps in-frame clones and lacks some. The sample records 25,000 to 35,000 clones, roughly two thirds being singletons. These receptors have no identified antigens. The input for sequencing was CD4+ T cells from PBMCs cultured with HCoV-229E spike peptides, taken before COVID-19 vaccination. All receptors derive from a human donor who received a COVID-19 vaccine.

This clone has a single count. V and J are TRBV5-4 and TRBJ2-6; no firm D call. The CDR3 totals 13 residues. V was clipped by 2 bases and J by 4 bases, with 4 bases between them. Germline CDR1 is SGHNT and CDR2 is YYREEE (reference sequence). The CDR3 coding sequence is TGTGCCAGCAGCTTTACGGGGGCCAACGTCCTGACTTTC. It encodes CASSFTGANVLTF.

This clone appeared a few times. The V and J genes are TRBV27 and TRBJ2-1, with D possibly TRBD1 on 6 matching bases. The germline CDR1 and CDR2 sequences are MNHEY and SMNVEV (reference sequence). The V end lost 6 bases, the J end lost 8 bases, and 17 bases lay between the germline ends. CDR3 length: 14 amino acids. The CDR3 DNA sequence: TGTGCCAGCAGACCCTGGGGGCAGGGCTATGAGCAGTTCTTC. It is translated as CASRPWGQGYEQFF.

This clone was observed a handful of times. The chain joins TRBV29-1 to TRBJ1-1; no reliable D call. The CDR3 is 12 amino acids. Germline V gene data show CDR1 as SQVTM and CDR2 as ANQGSEA. The V and J ends lost 4 bases and 0 bases respectively, with 6 bases between them. The DNA of the CDR3 is TGCAGCGTTGGGGCCTTGAACACTGAAGCTTTCTTT. Its translation is CSVGALNTEAFF.

CDR3 in amino acids: CASSPTGTGPGETQYF. In DNA, the CDR3 is TGTGCCAGCTCCCCTACGGGAACCGGGCCGGGAGAGACCCAGTACTTC. The chain joins TRBV18 to TRBJ2-5; D may be TRBD2 (5 bases). This CDR3 has 16 residues. Germline values: CDR1 KGHSH, CDR2 LQKENI. Between the trimmed V and J ends, which lost 6 bases and 4 bases, there was a span of 21 bases.

This clone was recorded at least ten times. The rearrangement uses TRBV3-1 (or the pseudogene TRBV3-2) and TRBJ2-7; the D is unclear. The CDR3 length is 12 residues. Per germline, CDR1 LGHDT and CDR2 YNNKEL (reference sequence). V was cut by 1 base and J by 3 bases, with 4 bases left in between. CDR3 residues: CASSQADYEQYF. The DNA for the CDR3 is TGTGCCAGCAGCCAAGCGGACTACGAGCAGTACTTC.

The V gene is TRBV12-3 or TRBV12-4, the J gene TRBJ2-1; either TRBD1 or TRBD2 may supply D (6 bases each). This CDR3 contains 12 residues. V shed 7 bases and J shed 6 bases, with 10 bases lying between them. Written as DNA, the CDR3 is TGTGCCAGCACCAAGGGGGGCAATGAGCAGTTCTTC. It translates to CASTKGGNEQFF.

The sample holds a few counts of this clone. The gene calls are TRBV4-2 and TRBJ1-2; 7 positions agree with TRBD1. Trimming took 0 bases from V and 7 from J; bases not matched to a gene: 5. The germline gives CDR1 LGHNA, CDR2 YNFKEQ. The CDR3 runs to 14 residues. CDR3 sequence (DNA): TGTGCCAGCAGCCAAGATTCAGGGGGACGTGGCTACACCTTC. Protein: CASSQDSGGRGYTF.

The chain joins TRBV27 to TRBJ2-2, with TRBD2 matching 9 bases. This CDR3 is built from 16 residues. Germline loops: CDR1 MNHEY, CDR2 SMNVEV (reference sequence). J lost 5 bases, V lost 4 bases, and 8 bases had no gene match. CDR3 DNA: TGTGCCAGCAGTTCTTATAGCGGGAGTAGGACCGGGGAGCTGTTTTTT. Its translation: CASSSYSGSRTGELFF.

J is TRBJ2-5 and V is TRBV28; 12 nucleotides match TRBD2. V was pared by 5 bases and J by 2 bases, with 6 bases of the junction left unmatched. The CDR3 runs to 16 residues. Germline CDR1 reads MDHEN; CDR2 reads SYDVKM. As DNA, the CDR3 is TGTGCCAGCAGTACTCGGACTAGCGGGACTCAAGAGACCCAGTACTTC. It codes for CASSTRTSGTQETQYF.

The V call is TRBV10-3, the J call TRBJ2-2; 12 nucleotides match TRBD1. This CDR3 region has 15 residues. Trimming at V came to 6 bases and at J to 4 bases, leaving 3 bases not matched to a gene. Germline lookup yields CDR1 ENHRY and CDR2 SYGVKD. This chain's CDR3 is CAIRRDRGLTGELFF. CDR3 nucleotides: TGTGCCATCAGGAGGGACAGGGGGCTCACCGGGGAGCTGTTTTTT.

This rearrangement joins TRBV27 to TRBJ1-5; TRBD1 is a possible D gene (5 bases). The germline gives CDR1 MNHEY, CDR2 SMNVEV (reference sequence). This CDR3 has 12 residues. V was trimmed by 5 bases and J by 7 bases, leaving 9 bases between them. CDR3: CASSTRDQPQHF. Here the CDR3 DNA reads TGTGCCAGCAGTACCCGGGACCAGCCCCAGCATTTT.

The V gene is TRBV19, the J gene TRBJ1-5, with TRBD1 matching over 9 bases. Per the germline V gene, CDR1 is LNHDA and CDR2 is SQIVND (reference sequence). The length of the CDR3 is 13 residues. The V gene end was trimmed by 5 bases and the J gene end by 4 bases; junction bases not matched to a gene: 0. The CDR3 DNA follows: TGTGCCAGTAGTGACAGGGGGAATCAGCCCCAGCATTTT. This codes for CASSDRGNQPQHF.

The gene calls are TRBV14 and TRBJ2-2, with 7 bases matching TRBD2. The CDR3 covers 16 residues. V was clipped by 0 bases and J by 5 bases; unmatched bases: 6. The V gene's germline CDR1 is SGHDN and CDR2 FVKESK. The CDR3 nucleotides are TGTGCCAGCAGCCAAGATCTCGGTAGCGGGACCGGGGAGCTGTTTTTT. The encoded protein is CASSQDLGSGTGELFF. Variable domain in full (rest from reference TRBV14 and TRBJ2-2): EAGVTQFPSHSVIEKGQTVTLRCDPISGHDNLYWYRRVMGKEIKFLLHFVKESKQDESGMPNNRFLAERTGGTYSTLKVQPAELEDSGVYFCASSQDLGSGTGELFFGEGSRLTVL.

This chain joins TRBV6-1 and TRBJ1-4; tentatively, D is TRBD1 (5 bases). The length of the CDR3 is 13 residues. CDR1 is MNHNS and CDR2 is SASEGT in the germline V gene. Trimming took 2 bases from V and 7 from J, leaving 8 bases between them. The CDR3 DNA sequence: TGTGCCAGCAGTGAATTTGGGGGTGAAAAACTGTTTTTT. The encoded protein is CASSEFGGEKLFF.

This clone was detected once. This rearrangement joins TRBV23-1 to TRBJ2-3; 9 bases align to TRBD1. TRBV23-1 is treated as an ORF (open reading frame) with a function not yet certain. The V segment lost 0 bases and the J segment 2 bases; nucleotides outside the gene matches: 12. The CDR3 has 19 amino acids. CDR3 sequence (DNA): TGCGCCAGCAGTCAATCGTACAGGGGGCGAGGGCTCGCCACAGATACGCAGTATTTT. This encodes CASSQSYRGRGLATDTQYF.

This chain uses TRBV7-2 with TRBJ2-5, with no clear D. The CDR3 sequence is 14 residues long. V lost 5 bases to trimming and J lost 1 base, with 11 bases between them. The germline gives CDR1 SGHTA, CDR2 FQGNSA. The CDR3 nucleotides read TGTGCCAGCAGCGTTCGGACGCCCCAAGAGACCCAGTACTTC. Translation: CASSVRTPQETQYF.

This clone has a handful of counts. The chain employs TRBV11-2 and TRBJ1-1, with D possibly TRBD1 on 6 matching bases. Deletions cut 0 bases from V and 3 bases from J, with 17 bases between. The CDR3 is 17 amino acids. CDR1 is SGHAT and CDR2 is FQNNGV in the germline V gene. The chain's CDR3 is CASSLDIPRGADTEAFF. CDR3 nucleotide sequence: TGTGCCAGCAGCTTAGACATCCCCAGGGGCGCGGACACTGAAGCTTTCTTT.

This clone appeared once. The V gene is TRBV7-2, the J gene TRBJ1-2, with TRBD1 as a possible D gene (5 bases). Germline CDR1 reads SGHTA; CDR2 reads FQGNSA. The V gene lost 0 bases and the J gene lost 5 bases, with 10 bases spanning the gap. The CDR3 sequence is 14 residues long. CDR3 DNA: TGTGCCAGCAGCTTAGCGTTGTCAGGGTATGGCTACACCTTC. Protein sequence: CASSLALSGYGYTF.

Only a few counts were recorded for this clone. The chain recombines TRBV7-9 with TRBJ1-6; 8 bases line up with TRBD1. There are 13 residues in the CDR3. Looked up from germline, CDR1 is SEHNR and CDR2 is FQNEAQ (reference sequence). V was clipped by 5 bases and J by 6 bases; unmatched bases: 0. DNA for the CDR3: TGTGCCAGCAGCGGACAGGGTAATTCACCCCTCCACTTT. It yields the protein CASSGQGNSPLHF.

The chain couples TRBV3-1 (or the pseudogene TRBV3-2) to TRBJ2-3; no definite D call. With 1 base removed from V and 0 bases from J, the gap between germline ends came to 14 bases. CDR1 LGHDT and CDR2 YNNKEL come from the germline V gene (reference sequence). The CDR3 covers 17 residues. The CDR3 DNA reads as TGTGCCAGCAGCCAAGTAGGTAGCCGAACTAGCACAGATACGCAGTATTTT. Protein product: CASSQVGSRTSTDTQYF.

This clone appeared a few times. The V and J genes are TRBV6-1 and TRBJ1-2, with D unclear. The ends were cut back, 2 bases at V and 6 bases at J, with 16 bases in the middle. The CDR3 is 15 residues long. Germline lookup yields CDR1 MNHNS and CDR2 SASEGT. This CDR3 reads CASSENGARWNGYTF. The CDR3 DNA follows: TGTGCCAGCAGTGAAAACGGAGCTAGATGGAATGGCTACACCTTC.

This clone was observed a few times. The rearrangement joins TRBV5-1 to TRBJ2-5; D is unresolved. Per the germline V gene, CDR1 is SGHRS and CDR2 is YFSETQ. Deletions cut 0 bases from V and 4 bases from J, with 7 bases between. This CDR3 spans 13 amino acids. CDR3 coding DNA: TGCGCCAGCAGCTTGGGGAACCGAGAGACCCAGTACTTC. Protein: CASSLGNRETQYF.

The rearrangement uses TRBV28 and TRBJ1-4; the D gene is possibly TRBD1 (6 bases). This CDR3 is 16 amino acids long. Germline V gene sequence: CDR1 MDHEN, CDR2 SYDVKM. The ends were cut back, 6 bases at V and 0 bases at J, with 14 bases in the middle. The CDR3 nucleotides read TGTGCCAGCAGCCCAGGGGTACTTGCAACTAATGAAAAACTGTTTTTT. Its translation: CASSPGVLATNEKLFF.

Note on this clone: A junction end diverges from the germline sequence, so it may reflect a read error. V usage is TRBV2 and J usage is TRBJ1-2; 7 bases match TRBD1. The CDR3 totals 12 residues. Germline lookup yields CDR1 SNHLY and CDR2 FYNNEI. CDR3 residues: CASSEGTAGYTF. CDR3 DNA: TGTGCCAGCAGCGAAGGGACAGCCGGCTACACCTTC.

This sequence joins TRBV9 and TRBJ1-1, with D unresolved. This CDR3 is 12 amino acids long. V lost 2 bases, J lost 7 bases, and 9 bases lay in between. Germline V gene lookup returns CDR1 SGDLS and CDR2 YYNGEE. CDR3 DNA: TGTGCCAGCAGCGTCGAGAGTGGTGAAGCTTTCTTT. Amino acid sequence: CASSVESGEAFF.

V is TRBV27 and J is TRBJ2-7; no definite D call. Germline CDR1 MNHEY, CDR2 SMNVEV (reference sequence). V lost 4 bases to trimming and J lost 6 bases, with 13 bases between them. CDR3 length: 13 residues. CDR3 residues: CASSSTYQSEQYF. The DNA of the CDR3 is TGTGCCAGCAGTTCGACCTATCAGTCCGAGCAGTACTTC.

The rearrangement uses TRBV20-1 and TRBJ2-7; TRBD2 matches 9 bases. CDR3 length equals 13 residues. Germline V gene sequence: CDR1 DFQATT, CDR2 SNEGSKA (reference sequence). The ends lost 3 bases at V and 6 bases at J; junction bases unmatched: 6. CDR3 sequence: CSASLVAGVEQYF. In nucleotides, the CDR3 is TGCAGTGCTAGTCTGGTAGCGGGAGTCGAGCAGTACTTC.

V usage is TRBV6-1 and J usage is TRBJ1-5; D call uncertain. The V end was cut by 3 bases, the J end by 0 bases, with 3 bases between. Germline CDR1 MNHNS, CDR2 SASEGT. The CDR3 is made up of 13 amino acids. CDR3: CASSDHSNQPQHF. The CDR3 region has the DNA TGTGCCAGCAGTGACCATAGCAATCAGCCCCAGCATTTT.